This T cell receptor (delta chain) was identified in a study of γδ T cells in repeated Plasmodium falciparum infection. Study-wide points: Vdelta2-negative gammadelta repertoires appeared less diverse and less shared in Malian than Australian children.

TCRdb re-called clones from the multiplex PCR reads using CATT. The data hold 50,000 to 55,000 delta-chain clones, with 1.5% to 2% observed a single time. This clone has only a few counts. Its antigen is undetermined. Germline V gives CDR1 GEAIGNYY, CDR2 EKD. The CDR3 covers 18 residues. Trimming removed 0 bases from V and 3 bases from J; junction bases left unmatched: 14. Bulk repertoires came from Vgamma9/Vdelta2+ or Vdelta2-negative gammadelta T cells flow-sorted from PBMC. The specimen sequenced was gamma-delta T cells from blood. This sequence joins TRDV2 and TRDJ1; 8 bases are shared with TRDD3. The J gene, left out of TCRdb, was set here by checking the DNA against germline. The sequence derives from a pool of human donors (malaria-infected and uninfected, not separated). This CDR3 reads CACDTFPALGEHPDKLIF. CDR3 sequence (DNA): TGTGCCTGTGACACCTTCCCGGCTCTGGGGGAGCACCCCGATAAACTCATCTTT.